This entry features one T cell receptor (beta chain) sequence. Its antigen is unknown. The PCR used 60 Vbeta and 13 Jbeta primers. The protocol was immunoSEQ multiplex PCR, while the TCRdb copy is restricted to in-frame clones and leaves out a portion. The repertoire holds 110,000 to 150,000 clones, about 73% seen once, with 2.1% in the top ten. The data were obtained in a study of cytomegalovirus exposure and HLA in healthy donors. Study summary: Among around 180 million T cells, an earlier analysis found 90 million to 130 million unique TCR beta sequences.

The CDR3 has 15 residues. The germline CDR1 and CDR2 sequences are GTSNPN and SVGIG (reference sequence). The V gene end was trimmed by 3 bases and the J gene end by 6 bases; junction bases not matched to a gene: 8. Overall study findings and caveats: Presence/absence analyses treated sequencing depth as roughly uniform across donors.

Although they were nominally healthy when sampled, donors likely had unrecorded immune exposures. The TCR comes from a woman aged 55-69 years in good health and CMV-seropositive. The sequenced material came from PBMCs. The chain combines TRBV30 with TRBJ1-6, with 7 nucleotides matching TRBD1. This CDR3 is CAWRRGGWGNSPLHF. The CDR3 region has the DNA TGTGCCTGGAGGAGAGGGGGCTGGGGTAATTCACCCCTCCACTTT.